This record looks at one T cell receptor (beta chain) sequence and its context. Its antigen is undetermined. This entry is derived from a study of T-cell memory formation after mild COVID-19. Study-level results: Clones that contracted from day 15 to 85 were balanced CD4/CD8, while later expanders leaned CD4+. Some responding clones appeared in pre-infection memory, suggesting cross-reactive memory joined. Still unconfirmed is whether the second-wave clones peaking on day 37 recognized SARS-CoV-2.

5'RACE primed at constant segments yielded TCR alpha and TCR beta cDNA libraries bearing sample barcodes and UMIs. TCRdb itself ran the 5' RACE reads through MiXCR, one entry per CDR3 protein. The repertoire holds some 120,000 distinct CDR3 sequences, roughly 6% seen once, with about 2.2% in the top ten. V shed 0 bases and J shed 0 bases, with 12 bases lying between them. CDR1 SGDLS and CDR2 YYNGEE come from the germline V gene. CDR3 length equals 16 residues. The TCR originated in an adult woman who had mild COVID-19 (a few samples of this study predate the infection). Cell type and time point are not known. The sample was PBMCs or a T cell subset sorted from them (not recorded which). V gene TRBV9 combines with J gene TRBJ2-5; D unclear. The CDR3 region is CASSVDLHENQETQYF. The DNA of the CDR3 is TGTGCCAGCAGCGTAGACCTACACGAGAACCAAGAGACCCAGTACTTC.